The 19 T cell receptor beta chains below all came from one sample that was sequenced in a study of radiotherapy plus CTLA-4 blockade in lung cancer. Some clones are missing from TCRdb's copy, which holds only in-frame ones; the method was immunoSEQ multiplex PCR. The sample records about 80,000 clones, approximately 84% being singletons. This specimen was peripheral blood, taken from a patient treated with radiotherapy plus ipilimumab. These receptors were taken from a human donor with non-small cell lung cancer who had a partial response to radiotherapy plus ipilimumab.

This chain connects TRBV6-5 to TRBJ1-1; D is uncertain. CDR1 is MNHEY, CDR2 SVGAGI, per germline. The CDR3 extends over 14 amino acids. Between the trimmed V and J ends, which lost 6 bases and 1 base, there was a span of 12 bases. In DNA form, the CDR3 reads TGTGCCAGCAGCAGGCCCCTTGAGAACACTGAAGCTTTCTTT. Translation gives CASSRPLENTEAFF.

This chain joins TRBV4-2 and TRBJ1-1; D perhaps matches TRBD1 (6 bases). There are 15 residues in the CDR3. The germline V gene has CDR1 LGHNA and CDR2 YNFKEQ. V was trimmed by 0 bases and J by 1 base, leaving 9 bases between them. This CDR3 reads CASSQEDRENTEAFF. The CDR3 DNA follows: TGTGCCAGCAGCCAAGAGGACAGAGAGAACACTGAAGCTTTCTTT.

The rearrangement links TRBV6-5 to TRBJ2-4, with no clear D. Looked up from germline, CDR1 is MNHEY and CDR2 is SVGAGI. The CDR3 runs 15 residues. V was pared by 0 bases and J by 0 bases, with 6 bases between. The CDR3 DNA reads TGTGCCAGCAGTTACTCATCTGTAGCCAAAAACATTCAGTACTTC. Amino acids: CASSYSSVAKNIQYF.

CDR3 in DNA: TGTGCCAGCAGCGTAGCGCAGGGGGTACCCTATGGCTACACCTTC. It yields the protein CASSVAQGVPYGYTF. The chain combines TRBV9 with TRBJ1-2; the match to TRBD1 covers 7 bases. The V segment lost 0 bases and the J segment 4 bases; nucleotides outside the gene matches: 6. CDR3 length equals 15 residues. CDR1 and CDR2 from the germline V gene are SGDLS and YYNGEE.

The chain links TRBV9 to TRBJ1-2, with 9 nucleotides matching TRBD1. Germline lookup yields CDR1 SGDLS and CDR2 YYNGEE. The CDR3 spans 17 residues. V was clipped by 0 bases and J by 8 bases; unmatched bases: 14. The CDR3 loop reads CASSVGDWDRAFSGYTF. DNA of the CDR3: TGTGCCAGCAGCGTAGGGGACTGGGACAGGGCGTTTTCCGGCTACACCTTC.

This chain links TRBV27 with TRBJ2-1; 13 bases are a match to TRBD2. Unmatched junction bases numbered 7, after V lost 6 bases and J lost 2 bases. Germline CDR1 and CDR2: MNHEY and SMNVEV (reference sequence). This CDR3 region has 17 residues. The CDR3 DNA is TGTGCCAGCAGGGGGACTAGCGGGATTCCCCCCTACAATGAGCAGTTCTTC. This gives the protein CASRGTSGIPPYNEQFF.

The chain links TRBV5-5 to TRBJ2-5; a weak D match, TRBD2 (6 bases). The J call may be faulty, since TRBJ2-7 better matches the DNA end. In germline, CDR1 is SGHKS, CDR2 YYEKEE (reference sequence). The CDR3 has 15 residues. Written as DNA, the CDR3 is TGTGCCAGCAGCTTGTTTGGAGGGGCCGACTACGAGCAGTACTTC. Protein product: CASSLFGGADYEQYF.

The chain joins TRBV6-5 to TRBJ2-7, with 7 positions matching TRBD1. V lost 7 bases and J lost 2; bases outside the gene matches: 8. CDR3 size: 14 residues. Germline V gene data show CDR1 as MNHEY and CDR2 as SVGAGI. CDR3 nucleotides: TGTGCCAGCATTCCCTACCAGGGGGCCTACGAGCAGTACGTC. This translates into CASIPYQGAYEQYV.

This chain connects TRBV19 to TRBJ1-6, with D perhaps matching TRBD1 (6 bases). Germline CDR1 reads LNHDA; CDR2 reads SQIVND (reference sequence). The CDR3 extends over 14 amino acids. The germline V and J ends were trimmed by 4 bases and 10 bases, with 14 bases remaining between them. CDR3 region: CASSTSGVESPLHF. The CDR3 DNA reads TGTGCCAGTAGTACGTCAGGGGTAGAGTCACCCCTCCACTTT.

This chain uses TRBV7-9 with TRBJ1-4; D not resolved. CDR1 is SEHNR and CDR2 is FQNEAQ in the germline V gene (reference sequence). The V and J ends lost 6 bases and 4 bases respectively, with 15 bases between them. This CDR3 contains 15 residues. The CDR3 is CASSSDGIGNEKLFF. Written as DNA, the CDR3 is TGTGCCAGCAGTTCCGACGGGATCGGTAATGAAAAACTGTTTTTT.

The rearrangement uses TRBV2 and TRBJ2-1, with 12 positions matching TRBD2. J was trimmed by 10 bases and V by 4 bases; bases with no gene match: 5. Germline V lookup: CDR1 SNHLY, CDR2 FYNNEI. The CDR3 runs to 14 residues. The CDR3 DNA sequence: TGTGCCAGCAGTGTATTGCTAGCGGGAGGGGAGCAGTTCTTC. Protein product: CASSVLLAGGEQFF. The whole variable domain, remainder taken from reference TRBV2 and TRBJ2-1, is EPEVTQTPSHQVTQMGQEVILRCVPISNHLYFYWYRQILGQKVEFLVSFYNNEISEKSEIFDDQFSVERPDGSNFTLKIRSTKLEDSAMYFCASSVLLAGGEQFFGPGTRLTVL.

The gene calls are TRBV27 and TRBJ1-5, with TRBD1 identical over 8 bases. The V segment lost 6 bases and the J segment 4 bases; nucleotides outside the gene matches: 11. CDR3 size: 16 residues. The germline V gene encodes CDR1 MNHEY and CDR2 SMNVEV (reference sequence). The CDR3 DNA is TGTGCCAGCAGAGGACAGGGTGGGATCGGGAATCAGCCCCAGCATTTT. Protein: CASRGQGGIGNQPQHF.

This sequence joins TRBV4-3 and TRBJ2-3; D is perhaps TRBD2 (7 bases). From germline, CDR1 is LGHNA and CDR2 YSLEER. V shed 2 bases and J shed 4 bases, with 16 bases lying between them. The CDR3 is 16 residues long. The CDR3 sequence: CASSQRGGAGSDTQYF. The DNA of the CDR3 is TGCGCCAGCAGCCAAAGGGGGGGGGCGGGGTCAGATACGCAGTATTTT.

The gene calls are TRBV6-1 and TRBJ2-3; TRBD2 matches 8 bases. The CDR3 has 16 residues. Per the germline V gene, CDR1 is MNHNS and CDR2 is SASEGT. The ends lost 1 base at V and 3 bases at J; junction bases unmatched: 6. Here the CDR3 reads CASSEGASGLTDTQYF. In DNA form, the CDR3 reads TGTGCCAGCAGTGAAGGGGCTAGCGGGTTGACAGATACGCAGTATTTT.

This clone was picked up one time. The chain is built from TRBV15 and TRBJ1-3; D remains ambiguous. Between the trimmed V and J ends, which lost 0 bases and 2 bases, there was a span of 14 bases. The CDR3 sequence is 17 residues long. Germline V gene data show CDR1 as LNHNV and CDR2 as YYDKDF (reference sequence). Here the CDR3 DNA reads TGTGCCACCAGCAGAGATGGCGTGCTCACAGCTGGAAACACCATATATTTT. Protein sequence: CATSRDGVLTAGNTIYF.

The chain uses TRBV5-1 and TRBJ2-5; D is possibly TRBD2 (6 bases). Germline CDR1 is SGHRS and CDR2 is YFSETQ. The CDR3 runs 13 residues. Trimming pared 5 bases from V and 1 base from J, leaving 9 bases between. The CDR3 loop reads CASSTGVQETQYF. CDR3 coding DNA: TGCGCCAGCAGTACGGGGGTCCAAGAGACCCAGTACTTC.

The rearrangement joins TRBV28 to TRBJ2-1; unclear D gene. Germline-derived CDR1 and CDR2 are MDHEN and SYDVKM. V lost 2 bases and J 1 base, leaving 12 bases between the germline ends. The CDR3 has 16 amino acids. Here the CDR3 DNA reads TGTGCCAGCAGTTTAATTTTGGGCGAATCCTACAATGAGCAGTTCTTC. Protein product: CASSLILGESYNEQFF.

A single count supports this clone. The V and J genes are TRBV6-1 and TRBJ2-7, with 14 positions matching TRBD2. J was trimmed by 4 bases and V by 0 bases; bases with no gene match: 8. Germline V gene data show CDR1 as MNHNS and CDR2 as SASEGT. The CDR3 has 18 amino acids. The CDR3 DNA reads TGTGCCAGCAGTGAAGCGAAGGGACTAGCGGGAGTTTCGTACGAGCAGTACTTC. This encodes CASSEAKGLAGVSYEQYF.

V usage is TRBV28 and J usage is TRBJ1-1; TRBD1 might be the D (6 bases). V was trimmed by 2 bases and J by 8 bases, leaving 18 bases between them. The CDR3 consists of 15 residues. Germline CDR1 and CDR2: MDHEN and SYDVKM. The CDR3, as DNA: TGTGCCAGCAGTTTACGGGGACACCCGGCAGGGGAAGCTTTCTTT. This codes for CASSLRGHPAGEAFF.